Following are 24 T cell receptor beta chains from one sample sequenced in a study of vaccination and CD4 T cells after COVID-19. Treatment denoted: roughly ten-day PBMC culture with coronavirus spike peptide pools or control peptides (ViraFEST assay). Cultured CD4+ T cell DNA was sequenced using the Oncomine TCR Beta short-read assay. Using its own MiXCR run on the PCR reads, TCRdb lists one record per CDR3 protein. Of fewer than 15,000 distinct CDR3 sequences in the sample, about 45% were seen once. Their antigen targets remain unknown. Material for sequencing was CD4+ T cells from blood, cultured in vitro. The receptors derive from a human donor who had recovered from COVID-19.

The chain's CDR3 is CASSYLSGYSYNEQFF. CDR3 coding DNA: TGTGCCAGCAGTTACCTTAGCGGTTACTCCTACAATGAGCAGTTCTTC. The V and J genes are TRBV6-5 and TRBJ2-1, with D tentatively TRBD2 (6 bases). The CDR3 runs to 16 residues. The V and J ends lost 2 bases and 0 bases respectively, with 11 bases between them. Germline loops: CDR1 MNHEY, CDR2 SVGAGI.

This clonotype showed up just a few times. The J gene is TRBJ2-5, the V gene TRBV6-1, with D possibly TRBD2 on 5 matching bases. CDR3 length equals 11 residues. Germline V gene data show CDR1 as MNHNS and CDR2 as SASEGT. Trimming shortened V by 6 bases and J by 4 bases, and 6 bases separated the two germline ends. The CDR3 bases are TGTGCCAGCAGGCGGGCAGAGACCCAGTACTTC. It is translated as CASRRAETQYF.

The chain couples TRBV19 to TRBJ1-5, with D unresolved. CDR3 length equals 14 residues. Germline values: CDR1 LNHDA, CDR2 SQIVND (reference sequence). The V gene lost 7 bases and the J gene lost 6 bases, with 16 bases spanning the gap. The DNA for the CDR3 is TGTGCCAGTACCAACTCGCGGCGGGGTCAGCCCCAGCATTTT. This translates into CASTNSRRGQPQHF.

This chain links TRBV25-1 with TRBJ1-6, with a weak D call TRBD1 (5 bases). Deletions cut 7 bases from V and 7 bases from J, with 17 bases between. CDR1 is MGHDK and CDR2 is SYGVNS in the germline V gene. The CDR3 extends over 15 amino acids. The CDR3 is CASTAGGTLNSPLHF. The CDR3, as DNA: TGTGCCAGCACAGCCGGGGGGACCCTCAATTCACCCCTCCACTTT. The variable domain in full, with the rest retrieved from reference TRBV25-1 and TRBJ1-6, is EADIYQTPRYLVIGTGKKITLECSQTMGHDKMYWYQQDPGMELHLIHYSYGVNSTEKGDLSSESTVSRIRTEHFPLTLESARPSHTSQYLCASTAGGTLNSPLHFGNGTRLTVT.

This clonotype came up a few times. J is TRBJ1-5 and V is TRBV7-2, with a possible D match to TRBD1 (6 bases). The CDR3 runs to 15 residues. Germline V lookup: CDR1 SGHTA, CDR2 FQGNSA. V lost 5 bases to trimming and J lost 3 bases, with 14 bases between them. The CDR3 sequence: CASSAQGLSNQPQHF. The CDR3 DNA reads as TGTGCCAGCAGCGCACAGGGTTTGTCCAATCAGCCCCAGCATTTT.

The V gene is TRBV5-1, the J gene TRBJ2-1, with a possible D match to TRBD1 (6 bases). Germline V gene sequence: CDR1 SGHRS, CDR2 YFSETQ. V was pared by 4 bases and J by 0 bases, with 11 bases between. The CDR3 length is 15 residues. The CDR3 DNA sequence: TGCGCCAGCAGCGTACAGGGCAGCTCCTACAATGAGCAGTTCTTC. It codes for CASSVQGSSYNEQFF. Looking up the rest from reference TRBV5-1 and TRBJ2-1 gives the full variable domain: KAGVTQTPRYLIKTRGQQVTLSCSPISGHRSVSWYQQTPGQGLQFLFEYFSETQRNKGNFPGRFSGRQFSNSRSEMNVSTLELGDSALYLCASSVQGSSYNEQFFGPGTRLTVL.

The chain recombines TRBV20-1 with TRBJ2-2; D is uncertain. V lost 6 bases to trimming and J lost 4 bases, with 18 bases between them. Germline V gene sequence: CDR1 DFQATT, CDR2 SNEGSKA (reference sequence). The length of the CDR3 is 15 residues. The CDR3 bases are TGCAGTGCCACTCTGGCGGCTTACACCACCGGGGAGCTGTTTTTT. It is translated as CSATLAAYTTGELFF.

This clonotype appeared a few times. The chain employs TRBV20-1 and TRBJ1-4; D not resolved. Deletions cut 5 bases from V and 7 bases from J, with 14 bases between. Germline V gene data show CDR1 as DFQATT and CDR2 as SNEGSKA (reference sequence). The CDR3 contains 13 residues. This CDR3 reads CSAPMDGFEKLFF. DNA for the CDR3: TGCAGTGCTCCCATGGACGGTTTTGAAAAACTGTTTTTT.

The rearrangement links TRBV4-3 to TRBJ1-1; weak D call: TRBD1 (5 bases). CDR1 and CDR2 (germline): LGHNA, YSLEER. V lost 0 bases to trimming and J lost 3 bases, with 11 bases between them. The CDR3 covers 15 residues. The CDR3 DNA is TGCGCCAGCAGCCAAGATCCGGGGGGGTACACTGAAGCTTTCTTT. Its protein product is CASSQDPGGYTEAFF.

This clonotype showed up just a few times. The chain joins TRBV19 to TRBJ1-2; 12 bases agree with TRBD1. The J segment lost 8 bases and the V segment lost 7 bases, leaving 8 bases of the junction unmatched. Germline CDR1 LNHDA, CDR2 SQIVND (reference sequence). The CDR3 loop spans 14 amino acids. In nucleotides, the CDR3 is TGTGCCAGTACCGGGGACAGGGGGCTGGGGGGCTACACCTTC. This sequence encodes CASTGDRGLGGYTF.

The chain carries TRBV25-1 and TRBJ1-2; D unresolved. The germline V and J ends were trimmed by 5 bases and 6 bases, with 16 bases remaining between them. The germline gives CDR1 MGHDK, CDR2 SYGVNS. CDR3 size: 14 residues. The CDR3 DNA reads TGTGCCAGCAGTCCGTACCGGGAGTGGAATGGCTACACCTTC. This translates into CASSPYREWNGYTF.

There are a few counts of this clonotype. This rearrangement joins TRBV30 to TRBJ1-6; 7 bases match TRBD1. J was trimmed by 7 bases and V by 0 bases; bases with no gene match: 3. The CDR3 consists of 14 residues. Germline values: CDR1 GTSNPN, CDR2 SVGIG (reference sequence). This chain's CDR3 is CAWSVGTENSPLHF. CDR3 DNA: TGTGCCTGGAGTGTAGGGACAGAGAATTCACCCCTCCACTTT.

The genes are TRBV4-3 and TRBJ1-2; D is undetermined. The CDR3 loop spans 15 amino acids. Trimming left V 2 bases short and J 4 bases short, with 14 bases between. From germline, CDR1 is LGHNA and CDR2 YSLEER. The CDR3 nucleotides read TGCGCCAGCAGCCAAAACGTAGTAGGATCCTATGGCTACACCTTC. It encodes CASSQNVVGSYGYTF.

This clonotype turned up a few times. The chain recombines TRBV7-2 with TRBJ2-2, with 12 bases lining up with TRBD2. The J segment lost 7 bases and the V segment lost 5 bases, leaving 5 bases of the junction unmatched. CDR1 is SGHTA and CDR2 is FQGNSA in the germline V gene. CDR3 length: 15 residues. CDR3 nucleotide sequence: TGTGCCAGCAGCCCCCGGACTAGCGGGATCGGGGAGCTGTTTTTT. This codes for CASSPRTSGIGELFF.

The chain carries TRBV20-1 and TRBJ2-1; 9 nucleotides align to TRBD2. The CDR3 is 12 amino acids. Looked up from germline, CDR1 is DFQATT and CDR2 is SNEGSKA (reference sequence). V dropped 7 bases and J dropped 10; count of bases not matched to a gene: 8. The CDR3 sequence: CSGLAANEEQFF. CDR3 DNA: TGCAGTGGACTAGCGGCCAATGAAGAGCAGTTCTTC.

The chain has TRBV6-1 and TRBJ2-1; no firm D call. Trimming removed 4 bases from V and 0 bases from J, with 19 bases in between. CDR3 length equals 18 residues. Germline values: CDR1 MNHNS, CDR2 SASEGT. The CDR3 bases are TGTGCCAGCAGTGGAGGAATAGGTTACTTTAGCTCCTACAATGAGCAGTTCTTC. It yields the protein CASSGGIGYFSSYNEQFF.

The CDR3 loop reads CSAPSGSLNTEAFF. The CDR3 DNA is TGCAGTGCTCCCTCGGGTAGCTTGAACACTGAAGCTTTCTTT. The genes are TRBV20-1 and TRBJ1-1; D not certain. The CDR3 extends over 14 amino acids. Trimming took off 5 bases at V and 0 bases at J, with 13 bases between the two ends. Germline CDR1 is DFQATT and CDR2 is SNEGSKA (reference sequence).

The chain joins TRBV21-1 to TRBJ1-1; the table's D call, TRBD1, was not checked against the DNA. TRBV21-1 is annotated as a pseudogene. CDR3 length: 15 residues. DNA of the CDR3: TGTGCCAGCAGCTCGCAACAACAGGGAAGTGCTGAAGCTTTCTTT. Residues: CASSSQQQGSAEAFF.

This clonotype came up a few times. This chain links TRBV2 with TRBJ1-5; D gene uncertain. CDR1 is SNHLY and CDR2 is FYNNEI in the germline V gene. The CDR3 is made up of 14 amino acids. V was cut by 3 bases and J by 5 bases, with 11 bases left in between. CDR3 loop: CASSDKQSDQPQHF. CDR3 bases: TGTGCCAGCAGTGATAAGCAGAGTGATCAGCCCCAGCATTTT.

In its sample, this clonotype was seen a few times. In DNA form, the CDR3 reads TGCAGTGCTAGAGAGAAACAAGAGACCCAGTACTTC. It encodes CSAREKQETQYF. The chain recombines TRBV20-1 with TRBJ2-5; D is unclear. This CDR3 is 12 amino acids long. The germline gives CDR1 DFQATT, CDR2 SNEGSKA (reference sequence). The V and J ends lost 0 bases and 2 bases respectively, with 4 bases between them.

The rearrangement links TRBV6-1 to TRBJ1-2, with a weak D call TRBD1 (6 bases). Germline loops: CDR1 MNHNS, CDR2 SASEGT. The CDR3 totals 15 residues. V shed 8 bases and J shed 4 bases, with 20 bases lying between them. The CDR3 loop is CASFRGASSSYGYTF. In DNA, the CDR3 is TGTGCCAGCTTCCGGGGGGCGTCCTCAAGCTATGGCTACACCTTC.

The chain has TRBV7-9 and TRBJ1-2; TRBD1 matches at 9 bases. Germline CDR1 and CDR2: SEHNR and FQNEAQ (reference sequence). Trimming at V came to 2 bases and at J to 4 bases, leaving 8 bases not matched to a gene. This CDR3 has 16 amino acids. CDR3 sequence (DNA): TGTGCCAGCAGCTTATCGGGACAGGGATCCCTCTATGGCTACACCTTC. Amino acid sequence: CASSLSGQGSLYGYTF.

The chain employs TRBV19 and TRBJ2-2; 9 positions match TRBD1. Unmatched junction bases numbered 10, after V lost 8 bases and J lost 0 bases. CDR1 is LNHDA and CDR2 is SQIVND in the germline V gene (reference sequence). The CDR3 has 17 residues. DNA of the CDR3: TGTGCCAGTTCCCGGACAGGGGACAGCTCGAACACCGGGGAGCTGTTTTTT. This translates into CASSRTGDSSNTGELFF.

The CDR3 is CATAREGAWDEQYF. Written as DNA, the CDR3 is TGTGCCACGGCGCGGGAGGGGGCGTGGGACGAGCAGTACTTC. This rearrangement joins TRBV2 to TRBJ2-7; 9 nucleotides match TRBD2. This CDR3 has 14 residues. V lost 10 bases, J lost 5 bases, and 12 bases stayed unmatched. Germline V CDR1 and CDR2: SNHLY, FYNNEI.